This T cell receptor beta chain was identified during a study of T-cell memory formation after mild COVID-19. Whole-study findings and limits: The appearance of some responding clones in pre-infection memory suggested that cross-reactive memory joined.

5'RACE, which relied on constant-segment primers, yielded TCR alpha and TCR beta cDNA libraries carrying sample barcodes and UMIs. MiXCR, run by TCRdb on the 5' RACE reads, gives a single entry per CDR3 protein. The sample contains roughly 80,000 distinct CDR3 sequences, over 11% of which appear only once. V lost 2 bases and J lost 0, with 10 bases in between. The CDR3 loop spans 15 amino acids. Germline V gives CDR1 MNHEY, CDR2 SMNVEV (reference sequence). Details on this clonotype: What it binds is not known.

The rearrangement links TRBV27 to TRBJ2-5, with a tentative D call TRBD2 (5 bases). The receptor comes from an adult woman who had mild COVID-19 (a few samples of this study predate the infection). Cell type and time point are not known. The specimen sequenced was PBMCs or a T cell subset sorted from them (not recorded which). The CDR3 DNA reads as TGTGCCAGCAGTTTAGCGGGCAGGTACCAAGAGACCCAGTACTTC. It yields the protein CASSLAGRYQETQYF.